This is a list of T cell receptor beta chains from one sample in a study of blood T cell repertoires in COVID-19. This table comes from immunoSEQ multiplex PCR, and its TCRdb copy is limited to in-frame clones, with some not included. In the table there are approximately 200,000 clones, about 76% of which are singletons. The sequenced sample was peripheral blood. These receptors all come from a woman aged 40 to 50 with COVID-19, enrolled during active disease. Both conserved end residues are part of each CDR3. A D gene is named only where the DNA matches it firmly. Some rows mark clone size as missing; the rest say once, few, many or name a class of expanded clone.

CDR3	DNA	V	size	D	J
CASSIGRAGETQYF	TGCGCCAGCAGTATTGGGCGGGCGGGAGAGACCCAGTACTTC	TRBV5-1	NA	NA	TRBJ2-5
CASSLTHVRLGRSDTQYF	TGTGCCAGCAGCTTAACGCACGTTAGACTAGGGCGCTCGGATACGCAGTATTTT	TRBV7-3	NA	NA	TRBJ2-3
CASSGRQGVYGYTF	TGTGCCAGCAGCGGCCGACAGGGGGTCTATGGCTACACCTTC	TRBV9	NA	TRBD1	TRBJ1-2
CASSQGRVVGKLFF	TGTGCCAGCAGCCAAGGACGGGTGGTCGGAAAACTGTTTTTT	TRBV3-1/TRBV3-2	NA	NA	TRBJ1-4
CASSAREGGMYNEQFF	TGTGCCAGTAGCGCACGGGAAGGCGGGATGTACAATGAGCAGTTCTTC	TRBV19	NA	NA	TRBJ2-1
CASSTTGTPNEKLFF	TGTGCCAGCTCAACTACAGGGACGCCTAATGAAAAACTGTTTTTT	TRBV18	NA	NA	TRBJ1-4
CASSPGTGRLATEAFF	TGTGCCAGCTCACCCGGGACAGGGCGGCTGGCCACTGAAGCTTTCTTT	TRBV18	NA	TRBD1	TRBJ1-1
CASSLRGRANNSPLHF	TGTGCCAGCAGCTTGAGAGGGCGGGCGAATAATTCACCCCTCCACTTT	TRBV5-5	NA	NA	TRBJ1-6
CASSLAGSYEQYF	TGTGCCAGCAGCTTAGCCGGGAGTTACGAGCAGTACTTC	TRBV11-2	NA	NA	TRBJ2-7
CASSPGGLEVNTGELFF	TGTGCCAGCAGCCCCGGGGGGCTGGAGGTGAACACCGGGGAGCTGTTTTTT	TRBV11-3	NA	NA	TRBJ2-2
CASSQGLVAGANVLTF	TGTGCCAGCTCGCAAGGACTAGTCGCTGGGGCCAACGTCCTGACTTTC	TRBV18	NA	TRBD2	TRBJ2-6
CSAQRHQGTETQYF	TGCAGCGCCCAGAGGCACCAGGGGACAGAGACCCAGTACTTC	TRBV29-1	few	NA	TRBJ2-5
CATSETDSSRNEQFF	TGTGCCACCAGTGAAACCGACAGTTCGCGCAATGAGCAGTTCTTC	TRBV24-1	once	NA	TRBJ2-1
CASSRFGQGRGYTF	TGTGCCAGCAGCCGTTTCGGACAGGGTCGGGGCTACACCTTC	TRBV2	NA	TRBD1	TRBJ1-2
CASTQRAGTKNQPQHF	TGTGCCAGCACCCAGAGGGCCGGGACAAAAAATCAGCCCCAGCATTTT	TRBV6-6	NA	NA	TRBJ1-5
CASSPGYEQYF	TGTGCCAGCAGCCCAGGCTACGAGCAGTACTTC	TRBV5-5	NA	NA	TRBJ2-7
CASREDRLTEAFF	TGTGCCAGTAGAGAAGACAGGTTGACTGAAGCTTTCTTT	TRBV19	NA	NA	TRBJ1-1
CASSYSSGGAYNEQFF	TGTGCCAGCAGTTACTCTTCGGGGGGGGCCTACAATGAGCAGTTCTTC	TRBV6-2/TRBV6-3	NA	TRBD2	TRBJ2-1
CASIETSGSGYEQYF	TGTGCCAGTATAGAGACTAGCGGGAGTGGTTACGAGCAGTACTTC	TRBV19	NA	TRBD2	TRBJ2-7
CASSPGLEETQYF	TGCGCCAGCAGCCCTGGACTAGAAGAGACCCAGTACTTC	TRBV5-1	NA	TRBD2	TRBJ2-5
CASSLRTGNSPLHF	TGTGCCAGCAGCCTTCGGACAGGGAATTCACCCCTCCACTTT	TRBV3-1/TRBV3-2	NA	TRBD1	TRBJ1-6
CASSPVRQDHGYTF	TGTGCCAGCTCACCAGTTCGGCAGGATCATGGCTACACCTTC	TRBV18	NA	NA	TRBJ1-2
CASSRGGLDEKLFF	TGTGCCAGCTCTCGAGGGGGCCTTGATGAAAAACTGTTTTTT	TRBV18	NA	TRBD1	TRBJ1-4
CASSQERVAGLAGDTQYF	TGCGCCAGCAGCCAAGAAAGGGTAGCGGGTCTTGCAGGGGATACGCAGTATTTT	TRBV4-1	few	TRBD2	TRBJ2-3
CASSPTGDRSEKLFF	TGTGCCAGCAGCCCGACAGGGGATCGAAGTGAAAAACTGTTTTTT	TRBV3-1/TRBV3-2	NA	TRBD1	TRBJ1-4
CASSFPPGSGGVSDTQYF	TGTGCCAGCAGCTTTCCACCCGGGTCGGGAGGAGTATCAGATACGCAGTATTTT	TRBV7-2	NA	TRBD2	TRBJ2-3
CASSLDRVGTGELFF	TGTGCCAGCAGCTTGGACAGGGTTGGTACCGGGGAGCTGTTTTTT	TRBV5-4	NA	NA	TRBJ2-2
CASRGGANSYEQYF	TGCGCCAGCAGAGGAGGGGCTAACTCCTACGAGCAGTACTTC	TRBV5-1	NA	NA	TRBJ2-7
CASSQGTSGRATSDTQYF	TGCGCCAGCAGTCAAGGGACTAGCGGGCGTGCCACCTCAGATACGCAGTATTTT	TRBV10-2	NA	TRBD2	TRBJ2-3
CASSPPSGRPYNEQFF	TGTGCCAGCTCACCCCCTAGCGGGAGGCCGTACAATGAGCAGTTCTTC	TRBV18	NA	TRBD2	TRBJ2-1
CASSLYGVEETQYF	TGTGCCAGCAGTTTATACGGGGTGGAAGAGACCCAGTACTTC	TRBV28	NA	NA	TRBJ2-5
CASSRQTTGSAFF	TGTGCCAGCTCACGGCAGACGACAGGGTCAGCTTTCTTT	TRBV18	NA	TRBD1	TRBJ1-1
CASSRGGGRNTGELFF	TGTGCCAGCAGCCGCGGCGGGGGCCGGAACACCGGGGAGCTGTTTTTT	TRBV7-2	few	NA	TRBJ2-2
CASSPGEYTDTQYF	TGTGCCAGCAGCCCAGGGGAATACACAGATACGCAGTATTTT	TRBV4-2	NA	NA	TRBJ2-3
CSASRGKSGNTIYF	TGCAGTGCTAGTCGAGGTAAATCTGGAAACACCATATATTTT	TRBV20-1	NA	NA	TRBJ1-3
CASSLEWEENSPLHF	TGTGCCAGCAGCTTAGAGTGGGAGGAGAATTCACCCCTCCACTTT	TRBV5-4	NA	NA	TRBJ1-6
CASSLTGGGTEAFF	TGTGCCAGCAGTTTAACAGGGGGCGGGACTGAAGCTTTCTTT	TRBV6-5	NA	TRBD1	TRBJ1-1
CAWSAPIGLAGTNYEQYF	TGTGCCTGGAGTGCCCCAATCGGACTAGCGGGGACAAATTACGAGCAGTACTTC	TRBV30	NA	TRBD2	TRBJ2-7
CASSPTEMRGYTF	TGTGCCAGCTCACCCACCGAAATGCGGGGCTACACCTTC	TRBV18	NA	NA	TRBJ1-2
CASSLKGTSGEQYF	TGTGCCAGCAGCTTGAAAGGGACTTCGGGCGAGCAGTACTTC	TRBV5-4	NA	NA	TRBJ2-7
CASSLSGGASPYNEQFF	TGTGCCAGCAGCCTATCGGGCGGGGCATCTCCCTACAATGAGCAGTTCTTC	TRBV4-2	NA	NA	TRBJ2-1
CASGGDRGYTF	TGTGCCAGCGGGGGGGACCGTGGCTACACCTTC	TRBV6-5	NA	NA	TRBJ1-2
CSASYRVLSTDTQYF	TGCAGTGCTAGTTACAGGGTTCTTAGCACAGATACGCAGTATTTT	TRBV20-1	NA	NA	TRBJ2-3
CAWRKTGATYEQYF	TGTGCCTGGAGGAAGACAGGGGCCACCTACGAGCAGTACTTC	TRBV30	NA	TRBD1	TRBJ2-7
CSVPGTSNEQFF	TGCAGCGTCCCAGGGACTAGCAATGAGCAGTTCTTC	TRBV29-1	NA	TRBD2	TRBJ2-1
CASSLFTSGGPNQETQYF	TGTGCCAGCAGCTTATTCACTAGCGGGGGACCTAACCAAGAGACCCAGTACTTC	TRBV7-2	NA	TRBD2	TRBJ2-5
CASSPGLSYEQYF	TGTGCCAGCTCACCGGGACTTTCCTACGAGCAGTACTTC	TRBV18	NA	NA	TRBJ2-7
CASRGEGETQYF	TGTGCCAGCAGAGGGGAGGGAGAGACCCAGTACTTC	TRBV6-5	NA	TRBD2	TRBJ2-5
CASRTGGFGNTIYF	TGTGCCAGTAGAACCGGGGGGTTCGGAAACACCATATATTTT	TRBV19	NA	NA	TRBJ1-3
CASSFQYEQYF	TGTGCCAGCAGCTTCCAATACGAGCAGTACTTC	TRBV7-2	NA	NA	TRBJ2-7
CATQGQGNTIYF	TGTGCCACGCAGGGACAGGGAAACACCATATATTTT	TRBV10-3	NA	TRBD1	TRBJ1-3
CASSFELMNTEAFF	TGTGCCAGCAGCTTCGAACTTATGAACACTGAAGCTTTCTTT	TRBV5-6	NA	NA	TRBJ1-1
CASSTRGAGYEQYF	TGTGCCAGCAGTACTCGGGGGGCCGGCTACGAGCAGTACTTC	TRBV2	NA	NA	TRBJ2-7
CASSTDRASHEQYF	TGTGCCAGTAGTACCGACAGGGCGTCCCACGAGCAGTACTTC	TRBV19	NA	TRBD1	TRBJ2-7
CASSPFPTGNEQFF	TGTGCCAGCAGCCCATTCCCTACAGGTAATGAGCAGTTCTTC	TRBV5-6	NA	NA	TRBJ2-1